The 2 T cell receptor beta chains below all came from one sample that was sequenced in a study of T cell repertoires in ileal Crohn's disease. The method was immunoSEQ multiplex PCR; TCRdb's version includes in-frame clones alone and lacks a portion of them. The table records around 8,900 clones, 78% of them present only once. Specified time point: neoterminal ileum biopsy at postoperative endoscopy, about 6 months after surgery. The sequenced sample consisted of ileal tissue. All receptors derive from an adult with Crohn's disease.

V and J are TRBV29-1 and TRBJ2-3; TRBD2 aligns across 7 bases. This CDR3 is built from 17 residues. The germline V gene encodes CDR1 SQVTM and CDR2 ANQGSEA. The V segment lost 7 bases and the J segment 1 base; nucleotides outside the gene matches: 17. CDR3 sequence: CSARRARAGIRTDTQYF. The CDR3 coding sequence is TGCAGCGCCCGTCGGGCCCGAGCGGGGATACGCACAGATACGCAGTATTTT.

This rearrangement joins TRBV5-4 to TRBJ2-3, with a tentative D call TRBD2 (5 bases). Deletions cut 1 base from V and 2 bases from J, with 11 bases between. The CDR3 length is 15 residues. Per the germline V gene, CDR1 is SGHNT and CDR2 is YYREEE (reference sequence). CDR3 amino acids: CASSLLTGITDTQYF. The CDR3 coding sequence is TGTGCCAGCAGCTTGTTGACGGGAATCACAGATACGCAGTATTTT.